This T cell receptor (beta chain) was sequenced for a study of blood T cell repertoires in COVID-19. Study-wide background: From the United States, Italy and Spain came samples of acute and convalescent COVID-19. PBMCs, B-cell-depleted T cells, or T cells were the source of the cDNA or gDNA that made up the material.

Source study methods: Reference gene primer amplification gave estimated nucleated cell counts. Sequencing was performed with immunoSEQ multiplex PCR; in TCRdb, only in-frame clones are kept and a portion is missing. V and J calls and clone size follow that table, whereas D and trimming were derived from the DNA. The sample yields 200,000 to 250,000 clones, around 84% seen once. V lost 0 bases, J lost 6 bases, and 14 bases lay in between. Germline V gene sequence: CDR1 ENHRY, CDR2 SYGVKD. The CDR3 consists of 16 residues. This rearrangement joins TRBV10-3 to TRBJ1-4; maybe TRBD1 (6 bases). The sequence came from a woman between 40 and 50 years old who had recovered from COVID-19. Source material: peripheral blood. CDR3 loop: CAISESTGRFDEKLFF. The CDR3 nucleotides read TGTGCCATCAGTGAGTCTACAGGGCGGTTTGATGAAAAACTGTTTTTT.